This T cell receptor beta chain was identified during a study of technical replicates of blood from several donors. CDR1 and CDR2 from the germline V gene are MDHEN and SYDVKM. The CDR3 contains 14 residues. Measured with immunoSEQ multiplex PCR; TCRdb has only the in-frame clones, and not every one. There are 75,000 to 100,000 clones in the sample; over 85% occur only once, and 0.25% to 0.35% lies in the top ten. The specimen sequenced was T cells isolated from PBMCs. The TCR comes from a human donor in good health. The genes are TRBV28 and TRBJ2-3, with D possibly matching TRBD1 (6 bases). The CDR3 nucleotides are TGTTACCAGGGGTTTTGGGCAGAGACAGATACGCAGTATTTT. As protein: CYQGFWAETDTQYF.